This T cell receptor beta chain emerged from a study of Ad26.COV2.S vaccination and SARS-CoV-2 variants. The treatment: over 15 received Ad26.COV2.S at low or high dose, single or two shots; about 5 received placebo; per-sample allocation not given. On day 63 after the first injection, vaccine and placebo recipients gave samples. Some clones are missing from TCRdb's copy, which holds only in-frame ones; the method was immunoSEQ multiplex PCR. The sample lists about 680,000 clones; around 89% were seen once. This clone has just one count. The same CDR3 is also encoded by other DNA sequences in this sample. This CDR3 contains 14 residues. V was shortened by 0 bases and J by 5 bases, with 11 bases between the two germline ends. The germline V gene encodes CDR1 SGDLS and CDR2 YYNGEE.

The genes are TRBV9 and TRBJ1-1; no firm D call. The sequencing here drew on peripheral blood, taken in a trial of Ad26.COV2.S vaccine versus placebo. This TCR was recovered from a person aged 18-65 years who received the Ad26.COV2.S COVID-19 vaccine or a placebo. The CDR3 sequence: CASSVEAGRTEAFF. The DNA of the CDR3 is TGTGCCAGCAGCGTAGAGGCTGGGAGGACTGAAGCTTTCTTT. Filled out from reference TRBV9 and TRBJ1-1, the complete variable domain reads DSGVTQTPKHLITATGQRVTLRCSPRSGDLSVYWYQQSLDQGLQFLIQYYNGEERAKGNILERFSAQQFPDLHSELNLSSLELGDSALYFCASSVEAGRTEAFFGQGTRLTVV.